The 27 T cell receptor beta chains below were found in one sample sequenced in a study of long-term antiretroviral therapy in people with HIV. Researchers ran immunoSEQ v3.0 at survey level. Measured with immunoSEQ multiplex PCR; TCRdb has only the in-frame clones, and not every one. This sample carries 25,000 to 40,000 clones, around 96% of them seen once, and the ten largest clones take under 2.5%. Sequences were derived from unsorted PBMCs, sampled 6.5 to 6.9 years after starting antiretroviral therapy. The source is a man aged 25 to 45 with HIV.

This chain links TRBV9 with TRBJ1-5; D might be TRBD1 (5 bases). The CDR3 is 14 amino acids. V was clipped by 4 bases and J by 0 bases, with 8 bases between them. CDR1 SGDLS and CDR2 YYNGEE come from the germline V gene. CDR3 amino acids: CASSRTSSNQPQHF. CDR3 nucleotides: TGTGCCAGCAGCCGGACATCTAGCAATCAGCCCCAGCATTTT.

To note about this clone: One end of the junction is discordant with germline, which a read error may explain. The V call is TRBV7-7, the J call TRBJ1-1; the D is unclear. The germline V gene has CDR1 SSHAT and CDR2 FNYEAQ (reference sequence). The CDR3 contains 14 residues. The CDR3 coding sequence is TGTGCTAGCAGCTCCCGTAAGGGTGGGACTGAAGCTTTCTTT. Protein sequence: CASSSRKGGTEAFF.

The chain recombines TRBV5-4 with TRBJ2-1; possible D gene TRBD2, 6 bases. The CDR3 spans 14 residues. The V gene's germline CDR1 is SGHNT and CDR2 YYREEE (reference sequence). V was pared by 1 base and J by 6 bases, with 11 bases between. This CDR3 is CASSLPGESNEQFF. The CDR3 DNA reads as TGTGCCAGCAGCTTGCCGGGGGAGTCCAATGAGCAGTTCTTC.

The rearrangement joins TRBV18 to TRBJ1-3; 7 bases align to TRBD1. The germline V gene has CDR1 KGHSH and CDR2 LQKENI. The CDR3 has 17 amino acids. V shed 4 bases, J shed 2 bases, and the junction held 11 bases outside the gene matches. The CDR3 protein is CASSQRTGAEAGNTIYF. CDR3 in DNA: TGTGCCAGCTCACAAAGAACAGGGGCTGAGGCTGGAAACACCATATATTTT.

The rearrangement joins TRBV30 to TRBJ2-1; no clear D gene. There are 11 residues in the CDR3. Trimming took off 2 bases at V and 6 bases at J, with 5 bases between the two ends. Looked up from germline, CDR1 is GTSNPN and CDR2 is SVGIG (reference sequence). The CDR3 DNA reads TGTGCCTGGAGTTACAGCAATGAGCAGTTCTTC. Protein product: CAWSYSNEQFF.

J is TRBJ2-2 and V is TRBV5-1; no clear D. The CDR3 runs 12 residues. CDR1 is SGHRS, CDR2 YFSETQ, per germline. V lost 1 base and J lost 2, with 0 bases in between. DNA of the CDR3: TGCGCCAGCAGCTTGAACACCGGGGAGCTGTTTTTT. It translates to CASSLNTGELFF.

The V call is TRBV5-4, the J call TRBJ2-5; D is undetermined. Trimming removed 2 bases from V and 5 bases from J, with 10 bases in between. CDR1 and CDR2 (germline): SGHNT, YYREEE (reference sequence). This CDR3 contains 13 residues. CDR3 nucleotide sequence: TGTGCCAGCAGCTTTACGGCATGGGAGACCCAGTACTTC. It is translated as CASSFTAWETQYF.

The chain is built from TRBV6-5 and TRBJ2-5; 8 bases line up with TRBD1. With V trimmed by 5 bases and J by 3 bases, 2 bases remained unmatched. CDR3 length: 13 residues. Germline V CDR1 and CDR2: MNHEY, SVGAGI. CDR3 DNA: TGTGCCAGCAGTCTGGACAGGGAAGAGACCCAGTACTTC. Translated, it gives CASSLDREETQYF.

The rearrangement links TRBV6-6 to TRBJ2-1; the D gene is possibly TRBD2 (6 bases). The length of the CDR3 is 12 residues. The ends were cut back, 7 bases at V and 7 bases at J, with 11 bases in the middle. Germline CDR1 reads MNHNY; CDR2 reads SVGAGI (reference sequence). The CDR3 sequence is CASTVGGNEQFF. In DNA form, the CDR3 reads TGTGCCAGCACCGTCGGGGGTAATGAGCAGTTCTTC.

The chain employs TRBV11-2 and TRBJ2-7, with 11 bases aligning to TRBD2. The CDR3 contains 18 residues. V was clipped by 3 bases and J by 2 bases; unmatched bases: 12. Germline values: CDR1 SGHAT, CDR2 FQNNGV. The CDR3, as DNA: TGTGCCAGCAGCTTGCCCACGGTACTAGCGGGAGTAACCTACGAGCAGTACTTC. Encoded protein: CASSLPTVLAGVTYEQYF.

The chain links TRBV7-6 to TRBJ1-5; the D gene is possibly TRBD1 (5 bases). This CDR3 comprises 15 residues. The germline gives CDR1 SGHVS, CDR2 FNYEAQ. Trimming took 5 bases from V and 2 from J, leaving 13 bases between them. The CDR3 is CASSPRGGGNQPQHF. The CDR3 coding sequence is TGTGCCAGCAGCCCCCGGGGGGGTGGCAATCAGCCCCAGCATTTT. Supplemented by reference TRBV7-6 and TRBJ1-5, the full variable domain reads GAGVSQSPRYKVTKRGQDVALRCDPISGHVSLYWYRQALGQGPEFLTYFNYEAQQDKSGLPNDRFSAERPEGSISTLTIQRTEQRDSAMYRCASSPRGGGNQPQHFGDGTRLSIL.

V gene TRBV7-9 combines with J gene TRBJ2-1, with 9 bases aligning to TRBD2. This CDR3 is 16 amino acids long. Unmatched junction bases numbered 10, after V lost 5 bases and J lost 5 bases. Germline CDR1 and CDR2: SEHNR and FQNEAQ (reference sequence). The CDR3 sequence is CASSPRLAARDNEQFF. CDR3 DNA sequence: TGTGCCAGCAGCCCCCGACTAGCGGCGCGAGACAATGAGCAGTTCTTC.

The CDR3 protein is CASSLEGETSSGNTIYF. The CDR3 DNA reads as TGTGCCAGCAGCTTAGAGGGGGAGACGAGCTCTGGAAACACCATATATTTT. The gene calls are TRBV11-2 and TRBJ1-3; tentatively, D is TRBD1 (5 bases). Germline CDR1 SGHAT, CDR2 FQNNGV. Trimming took off 0 bases at V and 0 bases at J, with 12 bases between the two ends. The CDR3 sequence is 17 residues long.

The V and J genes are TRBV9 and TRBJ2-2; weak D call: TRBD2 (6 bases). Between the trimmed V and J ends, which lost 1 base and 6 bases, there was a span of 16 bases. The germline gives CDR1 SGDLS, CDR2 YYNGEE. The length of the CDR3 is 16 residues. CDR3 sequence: CASSVRPWGEAGELFF. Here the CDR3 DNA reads TGTGCCAGCAGCGTACGGCCATGGGGGGAGGCCGGGGAGCTGTTTTTT.

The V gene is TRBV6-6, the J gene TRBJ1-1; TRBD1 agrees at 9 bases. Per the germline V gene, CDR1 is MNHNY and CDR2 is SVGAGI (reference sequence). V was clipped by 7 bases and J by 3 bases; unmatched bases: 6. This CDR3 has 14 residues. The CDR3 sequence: CASIATGGHTEAFF. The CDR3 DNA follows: TGTGCCAGCATCGCAACAGGGGGCCACACTGAAGCTTTCTTT.

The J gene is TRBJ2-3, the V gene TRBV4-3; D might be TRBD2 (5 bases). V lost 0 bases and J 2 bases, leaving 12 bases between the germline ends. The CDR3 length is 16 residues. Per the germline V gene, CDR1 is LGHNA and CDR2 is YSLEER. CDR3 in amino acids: CASSQDGIETTDTQYF. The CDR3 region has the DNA TGCGCCAGCAGCCAAGACGGGATAGAAACCACAGATACGCAGTATTTT.

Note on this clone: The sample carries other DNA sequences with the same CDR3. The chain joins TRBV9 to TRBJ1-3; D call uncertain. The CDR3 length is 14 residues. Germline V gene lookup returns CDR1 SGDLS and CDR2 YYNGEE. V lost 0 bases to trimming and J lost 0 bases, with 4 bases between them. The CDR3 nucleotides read TGTGCCAGCAGCGTAGGTCTCTCTGGAAACACCATATATTTT. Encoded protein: CASSVGLSGNTIYF.

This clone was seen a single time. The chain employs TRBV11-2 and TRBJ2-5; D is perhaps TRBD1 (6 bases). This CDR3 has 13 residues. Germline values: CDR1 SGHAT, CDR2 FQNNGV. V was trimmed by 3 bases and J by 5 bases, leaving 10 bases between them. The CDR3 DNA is TGTGCCAGCAGCTTGGGCAGGGGCGAGACCCAGTACTTC. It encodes CASSLGRGETQYF. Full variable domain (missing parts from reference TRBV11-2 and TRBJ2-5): EAGVAQSPRYKIIEKRQSVAFWCNPISGHATLYWYQQILGQGPKLLIQFQNNGVVDDSQLPKDRFSAERLKGVDSTLKIQPAKLEDSAVYLCASSLGRGETQYFGPGTRLLVL.

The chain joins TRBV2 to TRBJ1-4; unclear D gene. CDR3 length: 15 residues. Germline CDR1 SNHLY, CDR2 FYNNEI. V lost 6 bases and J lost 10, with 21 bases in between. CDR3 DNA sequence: TGTGCCAGCAGCCCGAATACGGACTCCCGGGGAAAACTGTTTTTT. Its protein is CASSPNTDSRGKLFF. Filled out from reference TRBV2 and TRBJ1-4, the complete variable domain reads EPEVTQTPSHQVTQMGQEVILRCVPISNHLYFYWYRQILGQKVEFLVSFYNNEISEKSEIFDDQFSVERPDGSNFTLKIRSTKLEDSAMYFCASSPNTDSRGKLFFGSGTQLSVL.

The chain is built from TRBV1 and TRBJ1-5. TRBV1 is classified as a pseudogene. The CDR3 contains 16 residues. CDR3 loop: CTSSHRSHRGNQPQHF. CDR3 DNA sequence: TGCACCAGCAGCCATCGCAGTCACCGGGGCAATCAGCCCCAGCATTTT.

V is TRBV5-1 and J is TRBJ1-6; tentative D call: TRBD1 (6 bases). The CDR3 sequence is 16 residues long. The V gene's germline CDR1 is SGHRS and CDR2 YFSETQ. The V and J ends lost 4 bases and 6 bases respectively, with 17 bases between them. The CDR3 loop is CASSVTQGPLNSPLHF. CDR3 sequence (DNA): TGCGCCAGCAGCGTAACTCAGGGGCCACTTAATTCACCCCTCCACTTT. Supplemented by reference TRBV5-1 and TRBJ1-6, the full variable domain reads KAGVTQTPRYLIKTRGQQVTLSCSPISGHRSVSWYQQTPGQGLQFLFEYFSETQRNKGNFPGRFSGRQFSNSRSEMNVSTLELGDSALYLCASSVTQGPLNSPLHFGNGTRLTVT.

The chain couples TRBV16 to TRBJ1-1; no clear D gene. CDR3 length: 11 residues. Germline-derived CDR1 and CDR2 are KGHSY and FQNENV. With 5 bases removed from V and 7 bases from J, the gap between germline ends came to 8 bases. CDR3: CASSYMGEAFF. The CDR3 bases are TGTGCCAGCAGCTACATGGGTGAAGCTTTCTTT.

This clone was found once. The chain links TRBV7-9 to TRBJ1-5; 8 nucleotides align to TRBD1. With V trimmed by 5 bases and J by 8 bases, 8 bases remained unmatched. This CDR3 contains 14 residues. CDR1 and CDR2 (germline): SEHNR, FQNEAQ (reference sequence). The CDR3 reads CASSHRQGPKPQHF. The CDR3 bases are TGTGCCAGCAGCCATCGACAGGGGCCGAAGCCCCAGCATTTT.

The CDR3 region is CASSPIGDSHHEKLFF. The CDR3 nucleotides are TGTGCCAGCAGCCCAATCGGGGACAGCCATCATGAAAAACTGTTTTTT. The genes are TRBV7-8 and TRBJ1-4; 7 bases fit TRBD1. The CDR3 spans 16 residues. Trimming at V came to 5 bases and at J to 6 bases, leaving 12 bases not matched to a gene. Germline assignment: CDR1 SGHVS and CDR2 FQNEAQ.

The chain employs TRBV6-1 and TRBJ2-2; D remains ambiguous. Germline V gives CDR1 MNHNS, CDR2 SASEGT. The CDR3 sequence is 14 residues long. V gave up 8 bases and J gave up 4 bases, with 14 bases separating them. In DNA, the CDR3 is TGTGCCAGCTCGCCCTTTACCCGCACCGGGGAGCTGTTTTTT. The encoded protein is CASSPFTRTGELFF.

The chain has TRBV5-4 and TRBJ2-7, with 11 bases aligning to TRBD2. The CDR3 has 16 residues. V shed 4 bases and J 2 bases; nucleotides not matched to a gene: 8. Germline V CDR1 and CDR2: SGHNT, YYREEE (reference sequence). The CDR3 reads CASSLQTSGNPYEQYF. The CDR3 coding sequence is TGTGCCAGCAGCCTACAGACTAGCGGGAACCCCTACGAGCAGTACTTC. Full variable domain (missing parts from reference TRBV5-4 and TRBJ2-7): ETGVTQSPTHLIKTRGQQVTLRCSSQSGHNTVSWYQQALGQGPQFIFQYYREEENGRGNFPPRFSGLQFPNYSSELNVNALELDDSALYLCASSLQTSGNPYEQYFGPGTRLTVT.

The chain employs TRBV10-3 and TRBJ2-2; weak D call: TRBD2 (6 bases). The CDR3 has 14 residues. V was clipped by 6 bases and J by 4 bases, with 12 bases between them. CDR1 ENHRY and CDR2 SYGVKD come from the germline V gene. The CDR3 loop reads CAISPLAATGELFF. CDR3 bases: TGTGCCATCAGCCCTTTAGCGGCCACCGGGGAGCTGTTTTTT.